The 3 T cell receptor beta chains in this list originate from one sample, sequenced in a study of Graves' ophthalmopathy and Graves' hyperthyroidism. Scientists amplified the TCR beta CDR3 regions from RNA transcripts. The library came from an HTBI-primed first-round RT-PCR and a second-round multiplex PCR. Via MiXCR, TCRdb re-called the multiplex PCR reads, giving one row per CDR3 protein. Of just over 400,000 distinct CDR3 sequences in the sample, about 21% were seen once. Material: peripheral blood. These receptor sequences come from a woman younger than 35 with stable Graves' hyperthyroidism.

The chain links TRBV6-2 or TRBV6-3 to TRBJ2-7, with TRBD1 identical over 7 bases. Germline V lookup: CDR1 MNHEY, CDR2 SVGEGT. This CDR3 is built from 11 residues. V lost 9 bases, J lost 5 bases, and 4 bases stayed unmatched. The chain's CDR3 is CASTGDHEQYF. As DNA, the CDR3 is TGTGCCAGTACAGGGGATCACGAGCAGTACTTC.

In this sample, this clonotype turned up many times. V gene TRBV18 combines with J gene TRBJ1-5; no reliable D call. Trimming stripped 6 bases from V and 4 bases from J, with 13 bases between. The germline V gene has CDR1 KGHSH and CDR2 LQKENI. This CDR3 is 14 amino acids long. In nucleotides, the CDR3 is TGTGCCAGCTCCCCCGTGATCGGTAATCAGCCCCAGCATTTT. Translation: CASSPVIGNQPQHF.

This clonotype has just a few counts. This may stem from a read error, because a much larger clone lies one nucleotide away. The genes are TRBV25-1 and TRBJ2-5, with TRBD1 matching 7 bases. The CDR3 sequence is 14 residues long. Germline V gives CDR1 MGHDK, CDR2 SYGVNS. For the CDR3, the DNA is TGTGCCAGCAGTCCTTGGGGACAGCAAGAGACCAAGTACTTC. It encodes CASSPWGQQETKYF.